The 29 T cell receptor beta chains below were found in one sample sequenced in a study of blood T cell repertoires in COVID-19. Some clones are missing from TCRdb's copy, which holds only in-frame ones; the method was immunoSEQ multiplex PCR. Of some 250,000 clones listed, about 90% were seen once; the top ten hold over 9.5%. The sample comprised peripheral blood. These receptors were collected from a woman between 25 and 40 years old with COVID-19, enrolled during active disease.

The genes are TRBV13 and TRBJ2-7, with TRBD1 matching 10 bases. The ends lost 1 base at V and 4 bases at J; junction bases unmatched: 4. The CDR3 spans 15 residues. Germline V gene sequence: CDR1 PRHDT, CDR2 FYEKMQ (reference sequence). The CDR3 here is CASSLVGDRGYEQYF. The CDR3, as DNA: TGTGCCAGCAGCTTAGTGGGGGACAGGGGATACGAGCAGTACTTC.

This clone has a single count. V usage is TRBV28 and J usage is TRBJ2-2, with D hard to call. The ends were cut back, 3 bases at V and 0 bases at J, with 11 bases in the middle. The CDR3 covers 16 residues. Germline assignment: CDR1 MDHEN and CDR2 SYDVKM. The CDR3 DNA reads as TGTGCCAGCAGTTTTTCGCAGCGTTCGAACACCGGGGAGCTGTTTTTT. It yields the protein CASSFSQRSNTGELFF.

This chain connects TRBV6-5 to TRBJ1-2; D may be TRBD1 (6 bases). The length of the CDR3 is 14 residues. Between the trimmed V and J ends, which lost 6 bases and 2 bases, there was a span of 13 bases. The germline V gene encodes CDR1 MNHEY and CDR2 SVGAGI. CDR3 sequence: CASSFLTGNYGYTF. The CDR3, as DNA: TGTGCCAGCAGCTTTCTTACAGGGAACTATGGCTACACCTTC.

The rearrangement joins TRBV5-6 to TRBJ2-2; D ambiguous. The V end was cut by 4 bases, the J end by 1 base, with 11 bases between. The CDR3 runs to 15 residues. The germline V gene has CDR1 SGHDT and CDR2 YYEEEE. CDR3 DNA: TGTGCCAGCAGCGCCGTACTTCTGAACACCGGGGAGCTGTTTTTT. This gives the protein CASSAVLLNTGELFF.

This sequence joins TRBV27 and TRBJ2-7, with D possibly being TRBD1 (6 bases). The CDR3 totals 14 residues. CDR1 and CDR2 (germline): MNHEY, SMNVEV (reference sequence). Trimming removed 6 bases at V and 3 bases at J, with 15 bases between. For the CDR3, the DNA is TGTGCCAGCAGCTTAACAGGGTCCAGCTACGAGCAGTACTTC. It encodes CASSLTGSSYEQYF.

This clone was observed a handful of times. This chain uses TRBV30 with TRBJ2-3; tentative D call: TRBD2 (6 bases). This CDR3 comprises 13 residues. Germline values: CDR1 GTSNPN, CDR2 SVGIG (reference sequence). V was shortened by 7 bases and J by 0 bases, with 11 bases between the two germline ends. CDR3: CALSGVSTDTQYF. The CDR3 DNA is TGTGCCTTATCGGGGGTTAGCACAGATACGCAGTATTTT.

V is TRBV29-1 and J is TRBJ2-1, with 13 bases aligning to TRBD2. The germline gives CDR1 SQVTM, CDR2 ANQGSEA. The CDR3 contains 18 residues. J lost 1 base, V lost 6 bases, and 12 bases had no gene match. The CDR3 spells CSVRPTSGGAPSYNEQFF. CDR3 nucleotide sequence: TGCAGCGTGCGCCCCACTAGCGGGGGGGCCCCTTCCTACAATGAGCAGTTCTTC.

This rearrangement joins TRBV29-1 to TRBJ2-3, with D maybe TRBD1 (5 bases). In germline, CDR1 is SQVTM, CDR2 ANQGSEA. The CDR3 covers 12 residues. Trimming cost V 7 bases and J 4 bases, with 12 bases left between them. The CDR3 is CSAPVGPDTQYF. In DNA form, the CDR3 reads TGCAGCGCTCCCGTGGGGCCAGATACGCAGTATTTT.

As to this clone: Other DNA sequences in the sample encode the same CDR3. The CDR3, as DNA: TGTGCCAGTAGTATGGGGCAGGGTTACGAGCAGTACTTC. Translated: CASSMGQGYEQYF. This rearrangement joins TRBV19 to TRBJ2-7; perhaps TRBD1 as D (5 bases). Germline V gene sequence: CDR1 LNHDA, CDR2 SQIVND (reference sequence). The V end lost 3 bases, the J end lost 4 bases, and 10 bases lay between the germline ends. The CDR3 consists of 13 residues.

The genes are TRBV10-1 and TRBJ2-6; the D gene is possibly TRBD1 (6 bases). The germline CDR1 and CDR2 sequences are WNHNN and SYGVQD (reference sequence). Trimming took 3 bases from V and 2 from J, leaving 8 bases between them. This CDR3 is built from 15 residues. CDR3 bases: TGCGCCAGCAGTGAAACAGGGACTGGGGCCAACGTCCTGACTTTC. As protein: CASSETGTGANVLTF.

The rearrangement links TRBV6-5 to TRBJ2-7; D might be TRBD2 (5 bases). The length of the CDR3 is 14 residues. The ends were cut back, 6 bases at V and 3 bases at J, with 15 bases in the middle. Germline V gene lookup returns CDR1 MNHEY and CDR2 SVGAGI. CDR3 amino acids: CASSLRGPYYEQYF. The CDR3 bases are TGTGCCAGCAGCCTACGCGGGCCCTACTACGAGCAGTACTTC.

This chain uses TRBV5-1 with TRBJ2-5; TRBD2 is a possible D gene (5 bases). The CDR3 runs 14 residues. The V end was cut by 4 bases, the J end by 5 bases, with 15 bases between. CDR1 and CDR2 from the germline V gene are SGHRS and YFSETQ. The CDR3 nucleotides are TGCGCCAGCAGCGTCCGGGGTTTATTGGAGACCCAGTACTTC. Amino acids: CASSVRGLLETQYF.

This chain's CDR3 is CASNSGGMGEKLFF. CDR3 coding DNA: TGTGCCAGCAATTCAGGGGGTATGGGTGAAAAACTGTTTTTT. This chain uses TRBV27 with TRBJ1-4, with 7 bases lining up with TRBD1. Germline CDR1 is MNHEY and CDR2 is SMNVEV (reference sequence). V was pared by 7 bases and J by 7 bases, with 9 bases of the junction left unmatched. The CDR3 has 14 residues.

The V gene is TRBV7-2, the J gene TRBJ2-7, with D perhaps matching TRBD2 (6 bases). Per germline, CDR1 SGHTA and CDR2 FQGNSA. The CDR3 extends over 14 amino acids. Trimming cost V 1 base and J 2 bases, with 9 bases left between them. The CDR3 DNA reads TGTGCCAGCAGCTTAGTGACTAGTGCCTACGAGCAGTACTTC. Its protein product is CASSLVTSAYEQYF. The full variable domain, completed using reference TRBV7-2 and TRBJ2-7, is GAGVSQSPSNKVTEKGKDVELRCDPISGHTALYWYRQSLGQGLEFLIYFQGNSAPDKSGLPSDRFSAERTGGSVSTLTIQRTQQEDSAVYLCASSLVTSAYEQYFGPGTRLTVT.

This clone appeared once. The rearrangement joins TRBV6-5 to TRBJ1-5; D is uncertain. Trimming pared 9 bases from V and 7 bases from J, leaving 16 bases between. Germline-derived CDR1 and CDR2 are MNHEY and SVGAGI. The CDR3 consists of 13 residues. CDR3 sequence reads: CASQRSVSQPQHF. For the CDR3, the DNA is TGTGCCAGTCAAAGGAGTGTAAGCCAGCCCCAGCATTTT.

The chain couples TRBV19 to TRBJ2-5; 8 nucleotides line up with TRBD1. This CDR3 has 15 amino acids. The J segment lost 5 bases and the V segment lost 6 bases, leaving 11 bases of the junction unmatched. CDR1 is LNHDA, CDR2 SQIVND, per germline (reference sequence). CDR3 amino acids: CASSQGTGHRETQYF. The CDR3 DNA reads as TGTGCCAGTAGCCAGGGGACAGGTCATAGGGAGACCCAGTACTTC.

V and J are TRBV2 and TRBJ2-1; 7 nucleotides match TRBD1. The germline gives CDR1 SNHLY, CDR2 FYNNEI. Trimming took 4 bases from V and 10 from J; bases not matched to a gene: 13. CDR3 length equals 15 residues. The CDR3, as DNA: TGTGCCAGCAGTGGGTCAGGGGGACCGGCCGGAGAGCAGTTCTTC. This codes for CASSGSGGPAGEQFF. Using reference TRBV2 and TRBJ2-1 for the parts outside the CDR3, the full variable domain is EPEVTQTPSHQVTQMGQEVILRCVPISNHLYFYWYRQILGQKVEFLVSFYNNEISEKSEIFDDQFSVERPDGSNFTLKIRSTKLEDSAMYFCASSGSGGPAGEQFFGPGTRLTVL.

V and J are TRBV7-9 and TRBJ1-4, with a weak D call TRBD1 (5 bases). The CDR3 runs to 17 residues. The V end was cut by 8 bases, the J end by 2 bases, with 21 bases between. The germline gives CDR1 SEHNR, CDR2 FQNEAQ (reference sequence). Here the CDR3 reads CASHGISDSLTNEKLFF. The CDR3 DNA sequence: TGTGCCAGCCACGGTATATCAGACAGCTTGACTAATGAAAAACTGTTTTTT.

This rearrangement joins TRBV5-1 to TRBJ1-4; 9 positions match TRBD1. This CDR3 has 15 residues. Germline loops: CDR1 SGHRS, CDR2 YFSETQ. V lost 2 bases to trimming and J lost 8 bases; unmatched junction nucleotides: 7. CDR3 sequence (DNA): TGCGCCAGCAGCTTATCCGGGACAGGGATCGAAAAACTGTTTTTT. Translation gives CASSLSGTGIEKLFF.

The chain combines TRBV29-1 with TRBJ1-4; no definite D call. The CDR3 length is 12 residues. The germline gives CDR1 SQVTM, CDR2 ANQGSEA. Trimming removed 5 bases at V and 8 bases at J, with 12 bases between. The CDR3 reads CSVQVGPEKLFF. In DNA form, the CDR3 reads TGCAGCGTTCAGGTTGGCCCGGAAAAACTGTTTTTT. Variable domain in full (rest from reference TRBV29-1 and TRBJ1-4): SAVISQKPSRDICQRGTSLTIQCQVDSQVTMMFWYRQQPGQSLTLIATANQGSEATYESGFVIDKFPISRPNLTFSTLTVSNMSPEDSSIYLCSVQVGPEKLFFGSGTQLSVL.

The chain joins TRBV5-5 to TRBJ1-2; D remains ambiguous. The CDR3 covers 14 residues. The germline gives CDR1 SGHKS, CDR2 YYEKEE (reference sequence). V lost 0 bases and J lost 6, with 12 bases in between. In nucleotides, the CDR3 is TGTGCCAGCAGCTTGGCACACGGAGCCGATGGCTACACCTTC. As protein: CASSLAHGADGYTF. Drawing the rest from reference TRBV5-5 and TRBJ1-2, the complete variable domain is DAGVTQSPTHLIKTRGQQVTLRCSPISGHKSVSWYQQVLGQGPQFIFQYYEKEERGRGNFPDRFSARQFPNYSSELNVNALLLGDSALYLCASSLAHGADGYTFGSGTRLTVV.

V usage is TRBV5-1 and J usage is TRBJ1-1; TRBD1 is a possible D gene (5 bases). The CDR3 runs to 14 residues. Germline CDR1 is SGHRS and CDR2 is YFSETQ. Trimming shortened V by 1 base and J by 5 bases, and 12 bases separated the two germline ends. CDR3 nucleotides: TGCGCCAGCAGCTTGCGGGGCGCGGGAACTGAAGCTTTCTTT. Its protein is CASSLRGAGTEAFF.

In its sample, this clone was seen many times. The DNA of the CDR3 is TGTGCCACCAGCAGAGAGTCGGACATTGTGAATGAGCAGTTCTTC. Its translation is CATSRESDIVNEQFF. The V gene is TRBV15, the J gene TRBJ2-1, with D perhaps TRBD1 (5 bases). The CDR3 is made up of 15 amino acids. The germline CDR1 and CDR2 sequences are LNHNV and YYDKDF (reference sequence). Trimming took off 0 bases at V and 7 bases at J, with 13 bases between the two ends.

The rearrangement joins TRBV5-1 to TRBJ1-2, with 7 bases that match TRBD1. V lost 0 bases, J lost 5 bases, and 7 bases stayed unmatched. Germline V gene sequence: CDR1 SGHRS, CDR2 YFSETQ. The CDR3 loop spans 15 amino acids. CDR3: CASSLVGTESYGYTF. The CDR3 bases are TGCGCCAGCAGCTTGGTCGGGACAGAGTCTTATGGCTACACCTTC.

This chain connects TRBV7-9 to TRBJ2-7; 10 bases line up with TRBD1. The CDR3 sequence is 15 residues long. The ends lost 2 bases at V and 4 bases at J; junction bases unmatched: 5. Germline V gives CDR1 SEHNR, CDR2 FQNEAQ (reference sequence). CDR3 residues: CASSLNRDRGYEQYF. The DNA for the CDR3 is TGTGCCAGCAGCTTAAATAGGGACAGGGGTTACGAGCAGTACTTC.

The chain recombines TRBV21-1 with TRBJ1-2; the table's TRBD1 call for D was not verified on the DNA. TRBV21-1 is a pseudogene locus. The CDR3 totals 15 residues. As DNA, the CDR3 is TGTGCCAGCAGCAAAAACACCGACAGGGATGATGGCTACACCTTC. It is translated as CASSKNTDRDDGYTF.

The chain carries TRBV19 and TRBJ2-3; 11 bases match TRBD2. V lost 4 bases to trimming and J lost 3 bases; unmatched junction nucleotides: 12. CDR1 is LNHDA and CDR2 is SQIVND in the germline V gene (reference sequence). The CDR3 is made up of 18 amino acids. The CDR3 region has the DNA TGTGCCAGTAGTACACACTTCTCTAGCGGGGGGACGACAGATACGCAGTATTTT. This gives the protein CASSTHFSSGGTTDTQYF.

This clone showed up just a few times. The chain combines TRBV2 with TRBJ1-2; D remains unclear. There are 17 residues in the CDR3. Trimming pared 0 bases from V and 8 bases from J, leaving 22 bases between. Looked up from germline, CDR1 is SNHLY and CDR2 is FYNNEI. The CDR3 reads CASSEAVREGESGGYTF. The CDR3 coding sequence is TGTGCCAGCAGTGAAGCGGTTAGAGAGGGAGAGTCGGGGGGCTACACCTTC. Full variable domain (missing parts from reference TRBV2 and TRBJ1-2): EPEVTQTPSHQVTQMGQEVILRCVPISNHLYFYWYRQILGQKVEFLVSFYNNEISEKSEIFDDQFSVERPDGSNFTLKIRSTKLEDSAMYFCASSEAVREGESGGYTFGSGTRLTVV.

This chain connects TRBV2 to TRBJ2-3; D remains unclear. V lost 7 bases and J 6 bases, leaving 14 bases between the germline ends. This CDR3 spans 13 amino acids. CDR1 SNHLY and CDR2 FYNNEI come from the germline V gene. The CDR3 region is CASKIARADTQYF. The CDR3, as DNA: TGTGCCAGCAAAATTGCGAGAGCGGATACGCAGTATTTT.